Shown below are 24 T cell receptor beta chains from a single sample sequenced in a study of molecular identifiers for immune sequencing clone quantification. MiXCR was run by TCRdb on the PCR reads, yielding one entry per CDR3 protein. Here the sample spans hundreds of thousands of distinct CDR3 sequences, 20% to 25% being singletons. The source material was naive CD8+ T cells from blood, with Jurkat cell RNA spiked in. The subset: FACS-sorted CD8+CD4-CCR7+CD45RA+ naive T cells. Receptors originate from a human donor in good health. Some libraries in this study had Jurkat cell RNA spiked in.

On this clonotype: This may stem from a read error, because a much larger clone lies one nucleotide away. The CDR3 nucleotides are TGTGCCAGTAAATCCGGGCCCTACAGTGAGCAGTTCTTC. Translation gives CASKSGPYSEQFF. This chain uses TRBV19 with TRBJ2-1, with D uncertain. The CDR3 totals 13 residues. Germline V gene sequence: CDR1 LNHDA, CDR2 SQIVND (reference sequence).

This clonotype was seen repeatedly, ten times or more. V and J are TRBV29-1 and TRBJ2-2, with 10 nucleotides matching TRBD2. Germline V gene lookup returns CDR1 SQVTM and CDR2 ANQGSEA. This CDR3 has 16 amino acids. Losses at the gene ends were 4 bases for V and 4 bases for J; bases not matched to a gene: 9. The CDR3 DNA reads TGCAGCGTTGCTGTCCCTAGCGGGAGTGTCACCGGGGAGCTGTTTTTT. This codes for CSVAVPSGSVTGELFF.

The J gene is TRBJ2-5, the V gene TRBV9; 7 positions agree with TRBD2. The CDR3 is 17 residues long. V lost 3 bases to trimming and J lost 0 bases; unmatched junction nucleotides: 11. Germline CDR1 SGDLS, CDR2 YYNGEE. The CDR3 sequence is CASSDDLGGKYQETQYF. CDR3 bases: TGTGCCAGCAGCGACGACCTCGGGGGGAAGTACCAAGAGACCCAGTACTTC.

This clonotype was seen repeatedly, ten times or more. The rearrangement joins TRBV5-1 to TRBJ2-7; 7 bases fit TRBD1. Germline V gives CDR1 SGHRS, CDR2 YFSETQ. The CDR3 length is 13 residues. Unmatched junction bases numbered 3, after V lost 4 bases and J lost 2 bases. CDR3 in amino acids: CASSPDRAYEQYF. Here the CDR3 DNA reads TGCGCCAGCAGCCCCGACAGGGCCTACGAGCAGTACTTC.

This clonotype was seen only a few times. CDR3 DNA sequence: TGTGCCAGCAGTGCACAGGGAGGGGAGACCCAGTACTTC. It codes for CASSAQGGETQYF. This chain uses TRBV25-1 with TRBJ2-5; possibly TRBD2 for D (7 bases). Germline CDR1 MGHDK, CDR2 SYGVNS. The CDR3 is 13 amino acids. V lost 4 bases and J 5 bases, leaving 11 bases between the germline ends.

The V gene is TRBV6-2 or TRBV6-3, the J gene TRBJ1-6, with 8 bases identical to TRBD1. The CDR3 consists of 16 residues. The germline V gene encodes CDR1 MNHEY and CDR2 SVGEGT. With V trimmed by 6 bases and J by 5 bases, 9 bases remained unmatched. CDR3 region: CASRTQDRGNNSPLHF. Written as DNA, the CDR3 is TGTGCCAGCAGGACGCAAGACAGGGGTAATAATTCACCCCTCCACTTT.

This clonotype was seen ten or more times. The chain joins TRBV4-3 to TRBJ2-7, with 12 bases matching TRBD2. The length of the CDR3 is 16 residues. With V trimmed by 3 bases and J by 5 bases, 8 bases remained unmatched. Germline V lookup: CDR1 LGHNA, CDR2 YSLEER. The CDR3 loop reads CASSQLLAGGPDEQYF. In DNA, the CDR3 is TGCGCCAGCAGCCAGCTCCTAGCGGGAGGGCCTGACGAGCAGTACTTC.

In its sample, this clonotype was seen many times. J is TRBJ2-5 and V is TRBV29-1; TRBD1 or TRBD2 may be the D gene (5 bases each). Germline V gene lookup returns CDR1 SQVTM and CDR2 ANQGSEA. The CDR3 sequence is 12 residues long. Trimming cost V 4 bases and J 3 bases, with 9 bases left between them. CDR3 residues: CSVAGAEETQYF. In DNA, the CDR3 is TGCAGCGTTGCCGGGGCAGAAGAGACCCAGTACTTC.

Many counts were recorded for this clonotype. The chain couples TRBV7-9 to TRBJ2-7, with 9 bases identical to TRBD1. The CDR3 is 15 residues long. V lost 5 bases, J lost 4 bases, and 9 bases stayed unmatched. Germline lookup yields CDR1 SEHNR and CDR2 FQNEAQ (reference sequence). The CDR3 here is CASSPGQQGAYEQYF. CDR3 bases: TGTGCCAGCAGCCCCGGACAACAGGGGGCGTACGAGCAGTACTTC.

This chain connects TRBV13 to TRBJ2-2; D call uncertain. CDR1 and CDR2 (germline): PRHDT, FYEKMQ (reference sequence). V was cut by 0 bases and J by 0 bases, with 11 bases left in between. The CDR3 is made up of 17 amino acids. DNA of the CDR3: TGTGCCAGCAGCTTAGGCCTGGCGGACCCGAACACCGGGGAGCTGTTTTTT. Translated, it gives CASSLGLADPNTGELFF.

This clonotype occurred many times. The chain has TRBV20-1 and TRBJ1-5, with D maybe TRBD1 (5 bases). The CDR3 runs to 14 residues. V lost 5 bases and J lost 0, with 11 bases in between. From germline, CDR1 is DFQATT and CDR2 SNEGSKA (reference sequence). CDR3 nucleotides: TGCAGTGCTCAATACAGGTCTAGCAATCAGCCCCAGCATTTT. As protein: CSAQYRSSNQPQHF.

The genes are TRBV7-9 and TRBJ1-4; D is unresolved. V lost 4 bases to trimming and J lost 7 bases, with 13 bases between them. CDR1 is SEHNR and CDR2 is FQNEAQ in the germline V gene (reference sequence). The CDR3 contains 14 residues. CDR3 region: CASSSGLVTEKLFF. The CDR3 coding sequence is TGTGCCAGCAGCTCCGGCCTCGTCACTGAAAAACTGTTTTTT.

This clonotype was recorded many times. This chain links TRBV19 with TRBJ2-3, with 9 bases lining up with TRBD2. The V and J ends lost 1 base and 2 bases, in that order; junction bases with no gene match: 4. CDR3 length: 16 amino acids. The germline V gene has CDR1 LNHDA and CDR2 SQIVND (reference sequence). The CDR3 sequence: CASSIVAGVITDTQYF. The CDR3 DNA is TGTGCCAGTAGTATAGTAGCGGGAGTAATCACAGATACGCAGTATTTT. The whole variable domain, filled in from reference TRBV19 and TRBJ2-3, reads DGGITQSPKYLFRKEGQNVTLSCEQNLNHDAMYWYRQDPGQGLRLIYYSQIVNDFQKGDIAEGYSVSREKKESFPLTVTSAQKNPTAFYLCASSIVAGVITDTQYFGPGTRLTVL.

The chain recombines TRBV19 with TRBJ2-1; 8 positions match TRBD1. The CDR3 is 16 amino acids. With 1 base clipped from V and 3 bases from J, the junction kept 5 bases outside the gene matches. Germline V lookup: CDR1 LNHDA, CDR2 SQIVND (reference sequence). In nucleotides, the CDR3 is TGTGCCAGTAGTATAGCCTCCGGGACAGGCTACAATGAGCAGTTCTTC. As protein: CASSIASGTGYNEQFF.

A few counts support this clonotype. This chain links TRBV20-1 with TRBJ1-6, with 8 bases lining up with TRBD1. This CDR3 is built from 19 residues. After removal of 3 bases from V and 0 bases from J, the junction contained 13 bases not matched to a gene. In germline, CDR1 is DFQATT, CDR2 SNEGSKA (reference sequence). CDR3 DNA sequence: TGCAGTGCTAGCACCGGGACAGGTATTCGGAGCTCCTATAATTCACCCCTCCACTTT. Protein product: CSASTGTGIRSSYNSPLHF.

In its sample, this clonotype was seen many times. CDR3 nucleotides: TGCGCCAGCAGCCAAGATTGGGCTAGGAGCTACGAGCAGTACTTC. It translates to CASSQDWARSYEQYF. The chain recombines TRBV4-3 with TRBJ2-7; D unresolved. The CDR3 length is 15 residues. The V end was cut by 0 bases, the J end by 3 bases, with 12 bases between. Germline V gene lookup returns CDR1 LGHNA and CDR2 YSLEER.

This chain joins TRBV5-4 and TRBJ2-7; D call uncertain. The V end lost 5 bases, the J end lost 5 bases, and 8 bases lay between the germline ends. The CDR3 has 11 amino acids. Germline V lookup: CDR1 SGHNT, CDR2 YYREEE (reference sequence). CDR3 bases: TGTGCCAGCAGTACCCCGAACGAGCAGTACTTC. Translated: CASSTPNEQYF. The full variable domain, rest sourced from reference TRBV5-4 and TRBJ2-7, is ETGVTQSPTHLIKTRGQQVTLRCSSQSGHNTVSWYQQALGQGPQFIFQYYREEENGRGNFPPRFSGLQFPNYSSELNVNALELDDSALYLCASSTPNEQYFGPGTRLTVT.

Comments on this clonotype: A much larger clone differs from this one at a single base, so this may be a read error. This chain joins TRBV14 and TRBJ2-3; D call uncertain. This CDR3 region has 16 residues. Germline V lookup: CDR1 SGHDN, CDR2 FVKESK. CDR3 sequence reads: CASSQVVSISTDTQNF. Here the CDR3 DNA reads TGTGCCAGCAGCCAAGTTGTCTCTATAAGCACAGATACGCAGAATTTT.

The CDR3 sequence: CASNPQQGLLTEAFF. CDR3 sequence (DNA): TGCGCCAGCAACCCTCAACAGGGGCTTCTGACGGAAGCTTTCTTT. This chain joins TRBV5-1 and TRBJ1-1, with TRBD1 matching 7 bases. Per germline, CDR1 SGHRS and CDR2 YFSETQ. Losses at the gene ends were 6 bases for V and 8 bases for J; bases not matched to a gene: 16. The CDR3 is 15 amino acids.

In this sample, this clonotype turned up a few times. The CDR3 ends on some other residue instead of the conserved phenylalanine or tryptophan, so this is likely a read error. The gene calls are TRBV12-3 or TRBV12-4 and TRBJ1-5, with D maybe TRBD1 (6 bases). This CDR3 comprises 13 residues. V gave up 3 bases and J gave up 9 bases, with 12 bases separating them. CDR3 protein: CASSFLGGGPQHY. The CDR3 coding sequence is TGTGCCAGCAGTTTTCTTGGGGGCGGGCCCCAGCATTAT.

About this clonotype: At one end the junction does not follow the germline gene, possibly because of a read error. The chain recombines TRBV5-1 with TRBJ2-7, with D perhaps TRBD2 (5 bases). Germline-derived CDR1 and CDR2 are SGHRS and YFSETQ. The CDR3 is 12 residues long. Here the CDR3 DNA reads TGCGCCAGCAGCTTGGTTTTGGAGGAGCAGAACTTC. It yields the protein CASSLVLEEQNF.

This clonotype was counted many times. The chain combines TRBV29-1 with TRBJ2-5; 12 bases line up with TRBD2. From germline, CDR1 is SQVTM and CDR2 ANQGSEA. V lost 5 bases, J lost 5 bases, and 6 bases stayed unmatched. The CDR3 contains 14 residues. The CDR3, as DNA: TGCAGCGTTTTCGGACTAGCGGGATGGGAGACCCAGTACTTC. Its protein is CSVFGLAGWETQYF.

The chain employs TRBV20-1 and TRBJ2-1; 12 positions agree with TRBD2. CDR3 length equals 16 residues. CDR1 is DFQATT, CDR2 SNEGSKA, per germline (reference sequence). With 0 bases clipped from V and 4 bases from J, the junction kept 4 bases outside the gene matches. The CDR3, as DNA: TGCAGTGCTAGAGATATTGGACTAGCGGGGTACAATGAGCAGTTCTTC. It is translated as CSARDIGLAGYNEQFF.

The sample holds many counts of this clonotype. The chain combines TRBV19 with TRBJ2-1, with no clear D. CDR1 is LNHDA, CDR2 SQIVND, per germline (reference sequence). V lost 5 bases and J lost 4, with 12 bases in between. The CDR3 has 14 amino acids. CDR3 coding DNA: TGTGCCAGTAGTCTCGACGGGTCGTACAATGAGCAGTTCTTC. Translation gives CASSLDGSYNEQFF.